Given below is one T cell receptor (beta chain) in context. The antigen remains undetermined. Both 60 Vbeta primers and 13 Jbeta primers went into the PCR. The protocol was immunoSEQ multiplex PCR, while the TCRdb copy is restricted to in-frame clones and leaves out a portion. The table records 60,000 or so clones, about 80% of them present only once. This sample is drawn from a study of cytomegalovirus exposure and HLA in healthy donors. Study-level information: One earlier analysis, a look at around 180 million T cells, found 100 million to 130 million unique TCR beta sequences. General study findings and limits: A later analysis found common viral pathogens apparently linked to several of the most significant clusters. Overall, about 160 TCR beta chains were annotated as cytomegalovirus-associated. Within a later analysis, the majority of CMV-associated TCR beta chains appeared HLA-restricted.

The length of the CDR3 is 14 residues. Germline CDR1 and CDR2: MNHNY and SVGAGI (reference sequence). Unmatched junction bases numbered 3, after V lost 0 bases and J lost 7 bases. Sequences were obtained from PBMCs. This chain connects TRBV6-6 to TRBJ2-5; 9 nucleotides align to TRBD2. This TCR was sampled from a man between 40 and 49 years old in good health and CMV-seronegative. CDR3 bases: TGTGCCAGCAGTTACTCTAGCGGGGGCGCGACCCAGTACTTC. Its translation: CASSYSSGGATQYF.